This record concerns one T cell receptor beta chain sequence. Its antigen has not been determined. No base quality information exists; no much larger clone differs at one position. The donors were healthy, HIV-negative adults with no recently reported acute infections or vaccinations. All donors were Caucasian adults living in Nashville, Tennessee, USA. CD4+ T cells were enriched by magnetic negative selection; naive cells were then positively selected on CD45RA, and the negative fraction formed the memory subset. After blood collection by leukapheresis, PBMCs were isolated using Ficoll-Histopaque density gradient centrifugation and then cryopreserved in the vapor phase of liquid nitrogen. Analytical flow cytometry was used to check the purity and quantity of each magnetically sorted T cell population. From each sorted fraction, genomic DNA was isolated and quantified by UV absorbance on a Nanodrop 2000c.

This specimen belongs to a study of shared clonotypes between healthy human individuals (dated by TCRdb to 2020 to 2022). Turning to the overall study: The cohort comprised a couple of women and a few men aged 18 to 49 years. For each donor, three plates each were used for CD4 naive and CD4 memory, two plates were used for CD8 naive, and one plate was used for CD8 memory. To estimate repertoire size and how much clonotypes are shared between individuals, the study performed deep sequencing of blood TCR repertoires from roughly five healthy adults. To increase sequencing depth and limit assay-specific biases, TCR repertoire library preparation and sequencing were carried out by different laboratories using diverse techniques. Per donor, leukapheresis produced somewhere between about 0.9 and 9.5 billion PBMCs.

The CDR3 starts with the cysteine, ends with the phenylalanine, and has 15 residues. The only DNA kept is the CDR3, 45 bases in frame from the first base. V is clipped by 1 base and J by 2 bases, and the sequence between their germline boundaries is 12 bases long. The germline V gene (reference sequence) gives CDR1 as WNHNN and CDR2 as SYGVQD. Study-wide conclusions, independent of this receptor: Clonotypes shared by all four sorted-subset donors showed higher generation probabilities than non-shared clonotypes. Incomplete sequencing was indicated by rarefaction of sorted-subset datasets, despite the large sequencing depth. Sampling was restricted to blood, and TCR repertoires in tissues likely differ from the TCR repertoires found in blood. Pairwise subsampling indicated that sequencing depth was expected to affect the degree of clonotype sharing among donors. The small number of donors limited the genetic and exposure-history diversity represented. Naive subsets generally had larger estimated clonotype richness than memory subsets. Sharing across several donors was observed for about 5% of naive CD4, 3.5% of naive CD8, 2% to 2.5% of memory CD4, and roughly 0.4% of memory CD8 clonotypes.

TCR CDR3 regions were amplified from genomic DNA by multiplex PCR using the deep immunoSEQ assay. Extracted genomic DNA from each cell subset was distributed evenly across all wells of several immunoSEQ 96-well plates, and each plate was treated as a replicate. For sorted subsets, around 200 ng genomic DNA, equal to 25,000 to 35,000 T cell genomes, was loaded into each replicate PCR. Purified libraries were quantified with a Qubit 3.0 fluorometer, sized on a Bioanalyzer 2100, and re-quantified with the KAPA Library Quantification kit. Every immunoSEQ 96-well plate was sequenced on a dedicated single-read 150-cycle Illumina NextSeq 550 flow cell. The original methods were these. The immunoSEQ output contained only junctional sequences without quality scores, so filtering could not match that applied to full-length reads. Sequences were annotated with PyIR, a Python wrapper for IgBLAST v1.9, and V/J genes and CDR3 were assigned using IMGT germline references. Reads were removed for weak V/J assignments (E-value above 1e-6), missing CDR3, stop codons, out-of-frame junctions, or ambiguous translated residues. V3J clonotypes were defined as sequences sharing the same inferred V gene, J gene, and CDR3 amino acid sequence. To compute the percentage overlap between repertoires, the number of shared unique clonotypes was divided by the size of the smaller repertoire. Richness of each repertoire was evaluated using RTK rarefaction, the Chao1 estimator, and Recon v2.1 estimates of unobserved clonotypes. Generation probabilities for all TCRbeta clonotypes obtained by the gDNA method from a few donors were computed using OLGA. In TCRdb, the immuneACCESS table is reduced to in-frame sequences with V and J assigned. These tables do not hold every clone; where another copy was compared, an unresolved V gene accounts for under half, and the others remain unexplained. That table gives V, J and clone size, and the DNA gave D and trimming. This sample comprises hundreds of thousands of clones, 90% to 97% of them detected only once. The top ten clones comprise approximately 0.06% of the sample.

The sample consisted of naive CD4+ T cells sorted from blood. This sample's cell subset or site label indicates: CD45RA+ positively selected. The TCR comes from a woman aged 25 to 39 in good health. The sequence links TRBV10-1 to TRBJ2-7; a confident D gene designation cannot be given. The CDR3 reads CASSEYLGKAYEQYF. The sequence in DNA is TGCGCCAGCAGTGAGTACCTTGGGAAGGCCTACGAGCAGTACTTC.